This T cell receptor (beta chain) was sequenced during a study of cytomegalovirus exposure and HLA in healthy donors. V was cut by 0 bases and J by 5 bases, with 16 bases left in between. From germline, CDR1 is LNHDA and CDR2 SQIVND (reference sequence). This CDR3 region has 16 residues. Vbeta (60) and Jbeta (13) primers were used in the PCR. Profiled with immunoSEQ multiplex PCR; TCRdb holds only in-frame clones, not every one. Of a few hundred thousand clones detected, about four fifths appear once; the ten largest clones hold roughly 0.31%. This TCR was sampled from a girl aged 2 to 10 in good health and CMV-seronegative. What was sequenced was PBMCs. This chain joins TRBV19 and TRBJ2-5; possible D gene TRBD2, 5 bases. As DNA, the CDR3 is TGTGCCAGTAGTATAGATCCCGGACCGCGGAGGGAGACCCAGTACTTC. This gives the protein CASSIDPGPRRETQYF.